This T cell receptor (beta chain) came from a study of response to subunit inactivated influenza vaccine. Points from the study as a whole: New T cells are recruited in small numbers by each seasonal influenza vaccination, according to the authors' suggestion.

This clonotype has just one count. Its antigen is unidentified. Germline CDR1 reads ENHRY; CDR2 reads SYGVKD. CDR3 length equals 15 residues. Trimming removed 3 bases at V and 6 bases at J, with 15 bases between. Using its own MiXCR run on the RT-PCR reads, TCRdb lists one record per CDR3 protein. The table includes under 800,000 distinct CDR3 sequences, about 15% detected once. The sample here was PBMCs from blood, taken about 14 days before vaccination. The V gene is TRBV10-3, the J gene TRBJ2-1, with D tentatively TRBD1 or TRBD2 (6 bases each). The sequence came from a man aged 45-65 years who received an inactivated influenza vaccine. In DNA, the CDR3 is TGTGCCATCAGTGACATAAGGGGGGCCGGCAATGAGCAGTTCTTC. This gives the protein CAISDIRGAGNEQFF.